The clone carrying this T cell receptor beta chain was detected only once. Its antigen remains unidentified. The V segment lost 2 bases and the J segment 5 bases; nucleotides outside the gene matches: 4. The CDR3 has 15 amino acids. Looked up from germline, CDR1 is MDHEN and CDR2 is SYDVKM. This sample is part of a study of shared clonotypes between healthy human individuals. Study-level results: Expectations were that clonotype sharing among donors would be affected by sequencing depth.

The data were produced by immunoSEQ multiplex PCR, yet TCRdb's version contains in-frame clones alone and is incomplete. Among more than 1.2 million clones, just under 99% were seen once, and the ten largest hold 0.36%. The sequencing sample was made of naive CD4+ T cells sorted from blood. Indicated subset: CD45RA+ positively selected. V is TRBV28 and J is TRBJ2-1, with 9 bases aligning to TRBD2. The receptor comes from a man younger than 45 in good health. CDR3 region: CASSLAGLADNEQFF. CDR3 DNA sequence: TGTGCCAGCAGTTTAGCGGGACTAGCAGACAATGAGCAGTTCTTC.